This T cell receptor beta chain stems from a study of T cell repertoires in cytomegalovirus infection. Study-level points and caveats: People with CMV and the relevant HLA were identified by cumulative public TCR beta family frequency.

Comment on this clonotype: Its antigen is currently unknown.

TCRdb used MiXCR to reprocess the reads, holding one entry per CDR3 protein. The table lists 250,000 to 300,000 distinct CDR3 sequences, 22% of them singletons. Sample: cultured PBMCs, taken from culture after CMV antigen stimulation. This sequence was found in a human donor in good health (CMV status not recorded). Some clones in this sample may be carry-over from other donors' samples.

CDR3 in DNA: TGCAGTGCTAGCGCGGGCACTACCTACGAGCAGTACTTC. It translates to CSASAGTTYEQYF. The chain links TRBV20-1 to TRBJ2-7; D is possibly TRBD2 (5 bases). In germline, CDR1 is DFQATT, CDR2 SNEGSKA (reference sequence). This CDR3 has 13 amino acids. V lost 3 bases to trimming and J lost 2 bases, with 11 bases between them.